This record looks at one T cell receptor beta chain sequence and its context. A single count supports this clone. No antigen is known for it. No base-level quality is on record; no much larger clone is a single base apart. This sample was taken from a study of cytomegalovirus exposure and HLA in healthy donors (dated by TCRdb to about 2017). For context, the study as a whole: An earlier analysis of some 600 of the donors reported approximately 300 Gb of sequence data and 100 million to 120 million unique TCR beta sequences obtained from some 200 million T cells. Roughly 320 gigabases of sequencing data and around 90 million unique TCR sequences made up an early release that covered approximately 700 HLA-typed donors. Of the roughly 400 genotyped donors, 65% to 90% fell in the genetic ancestry cluster associated with self-reported Caucasian donors. The study aimed to test whether signatures of past pathogen exposure could be identified by cataloging public T cell receptors. The study used immunosequencing to profile the T cell repertoires of approximately 630 subjects and linked those repertoires to cytomegalovirus serostatus. Besides the first cohort of roughly 660 subjects, a separate validation cohort made up of 120 or so different subjects was used. To predict cytomegalovirus infection status, the study combined high-throughput TCR immunosequencing, statistical association of individual TCRs with disease status, and machine learning. A later analysis re-analyzed previously published TCR beta repertoires from approximately 700 donors and added high-resolution HLA genotyping to study TCR occurrence patterns. Rather than drawing on any new phenotypic data, the later analysis identified candidate immune exposures from TCR beta sequences and the way those sequences occurred across donors. An earlier analysis of around 640 of the donors used high-throughput TCR beta sequencing to judge whether each TCR beta V gene segment behaved as functional or pseudogenic. Donor age, sex, ethnicity and CMV serostatus were collected together with the repertoire data. A later genetic analysis took genome-wide SNP genotypes for 398 of the 666 donors and used that subset as a discovery cohort. All discovery cohort repertoires had been generated on a single sequencing platform. Class I and class II HLA loci were covered by the typing at four-digit resolution. The number of typed donors differed by locus: about 629-630 for A, B, C, DRB1 and DQB1; approximately 520 for DQA1; around 580 for DPA1; and roughly 490 for DPB1. Because of strong linkage in the cohort, roughly five DR-DQ haplotypes were treated as single units for association and clustering. Among some 400 genotyped donors of the cohort, an average of approximately 230,000 unique TCR beta nucleotide sequences were sequenced per donor, around a sixth of them non-productive.

General conclusions and limits of the study: Broadly in line with IMGT annotations, most TCR beta V segments showed up in productive rearrangements about 90% or about 30% of the time in an earlier analysis of 450 to 600 of the donors. According to the authors, the approach could potentially be generalized to other disease states and immunological phenotypes. When HLA alleles, especially DR and DQ, strongly co-occurred, TCR associations were difficult to assign to individual alleles. A cluster of highly shared sequence variants was judged likely to represent a technical artifact of the sequencing pipeline. Some IMGT-functional V segments, including TRBV6-2 and TRBV6-3, could not be told apart with the 87-base-pair reads, so those segments were excluded. An association between a missense DCLRE1C variant and V-gene and J-gene trimming of TCR beta chains was found in a later genetic analysis and replicated in an independent cohort. A few of the identified cytomegalovirus-associated TCR beta chains were confirmed in vitro to be specific for cytomegalovirus antigens. Most TCR sequences were observed very rarely across donors, whereas some public TCRs were present in many individuals. Because counts were too low, about 15 rarely observed V segments, including chromosome 9 orphons, were left out of the earlier analysis of several hundred of the donors. Correlated functional status among segregating V segments might reflect linkage disequilibrium, but an unknown experimental factor could not be ruled out. In a later analysis, TCR association rates were found to vary across HLA loci, with the most associated TCRs seen for DRB1 alleles and the fewest for HLA-C alleles. At a false discovery rate of 0.05, a later analysis linked some 17,000 TCR beta sequences to specific HLA alleles. The presence/absence analyses assumed that sequencing depth was roughly uniform across donors, and that assumption may not be true. A total of about 150 TCR beta chains were listed by the study as associated with cytomegalovirus. According to a later analysis, most CMV-associated TCR beta chains appeared to be HLA-restricted, and the HLA associations seemed to be driven largely by CMV exposure. In this cohort, only TCR beta chains were sequenced, and detectable features were limited by the absence of alpha or paired-chain data. In a later analysis, HLA-associated TCR beta chains showed more clonal expansion and lower generation probabilities than non-associated chains that were equally common. In a later analysis, several top co-occurrence clusters were reported to appear linked to parvovirus B19, influenza, CMV and Epstein-Barr virus. A further reported finding was that TCR beta sequences accurately predicted the HLA-A and HLA-B alleles for most subjects in the first cohort. A later genetic analysis reported fewer N-insertions in productive TCRs among donors in an Asian-associated ancestry cluster than the roughly 690-donor mean. The only immune exposure information available for the cohort was CMV serostatus. In both the original and validation cohorts, the classifier was reported to diagnose cytomegalovirus status with high specificity and sensitivity. HLA typing was unavailable for some donors at each locus, so association tests used only the typed subset.

Library preparation used the immunoSEQ multiplex PCR assay. The multiplex PCR relied on a mix of 60 forward primers for TCR Vbeta segments and 13 reverse primers for TCR Jbeta segments. The CDR3 region of rearranged TCR beta genes was amplified from genomic DNA by a multiplex PCR assay. On the Illumina HiSeq System, the amplified TCR beta libraries were sequenced as 87-base-pair reads. The original methods were these. A later analysis counted about 82 million unique TCR beta chains across the 550 to 700 repertoires, and around 9.9 million of these chains were shared by at least two donors. Raw reads were error-corrected and collapsed into unique sequences by a nearest-neighbor algorithm in which closely related sequences were merged to remove PCR and sequencing errors. CDR3 sequences were aligned to IMGT reference sequences to assign V, D and J gene segments. Each retained sequence needed at least a six-nucleotide match to both a V gene segment and a J gene segment. A rearrangement counted as productive if the CDR3 had no stop codons and remained in frame with V and J, and every other rearrangement counted as non-productive. Following IMGT convention, CDR3 was defined as the stretch from the second conserved V-encoded cysteine to the conserved J-encoded phenylalanine. Sequences without an unambiguous match to a single V gene segment were excluded from the earlier analysis of approximately 600 of the donors. An earlier analysis of 587 of the donors classified V segments as functional when productive rearrangements were above 56.7% and as segregating when the standard deviation between donors was above 5%. A statistical classification framework was built for diagnosing cytomegalovirus status from the catalog of TCR beta chain sequences. In a later analysis, V and J genes were assigned by comparing TCR nucleotide sequences against IMGT/GENE-DB human TR gene sequences. Using the TCRdist pipeline, a later analysis assigned CDR3 sequences along with most-parsimonious VDJ recombination scenarios. In a later analysis, each TCR beta chain was defined by its CDR3 amino acid sequence together with its V-gene family, and reads lacking a unique V-gene family were excluded. As a way to deal with suspected cross-contamination and a sequencing artifact, a later analysis dropped 450 to 600 nucleotide sequences that were highly shared and had low generation probability. In a later analysis, a clonal expansion index was calculated for each public chain from normalized within-repertoire ranks of inferred template counts. In a later analysis, generation probabilities were computed using a VDJ recombination model fitted to out-of-frame rearrangements, and the results were checked against IGoR. In a later analysis, hypergeometric tests were used to score TCR-TCR, TCR-HLA and TCR-CMV co-occurrence, with a repertoire-size bias correction applied to TCR pairs. In a later analysis, false discovery rates were estimated by permuting HLA or CMV assignments 20 times. A later analysis grouped co-occurring TCRs with DBSCAN, adding TCRdist sequence similarity when clustering within HLA-allele-positive subsets. Repertoires with fewer than 30,000 or more than 120,000 public chains were left out of co-occurrence clustering, as were about five repertoires with anomalous nucleotide sharing. Drawn from immuneACCESS, this table holds only the in-frame rearrangements with V and J called that TCRdb kept. Clones are partly lost; checked studies trace under half to an unresolved V gene and leave the rest unexplained. V, J and clone size reflect that table, while D and trimming were determined from the DNA. Counted in this sample were 150,000 or so clones; about 72% of them appeared once. The top ten clonotypes cover around 1.6% of the sample.

The cohort was made up of 500 to 850 healthy bone marrow donors. All cohort members were sampled while nominally healthy, although unrecorded immune exposures were likely present. The donor tested CMV seronegative and was one of the 352 seronegative cohort members. A peripheral blood sample was provided by each donor, and peripheral blood mononuclear cells were used for TCR beta sequencing. Genomic DNA was extracted from the blood cell samples with the Qiagen DNeasy Blood Extraction Kit. CDR1 is given as SGDLS and CDR2 as YYNGEE, both from the germline V gene. The CDR3, from cysteine to phenylalanine, totals 17 residues. Only the CDR3 DNA stays, 51 bases, in frame from base 1. V loses 2 bases of germline sequence and J loses 4 bases, and the interval between the two ends is 19 bases.

The TCR originated in a female donor in good health and CMV-seronegative. The rearranged chain carries TRBV9 and TRBJ1-3; a tentative D match to TRBD1 spans 6 bases. Sequencing used PBMCs. The DNA sequence follows: TGTGCCAGCAGCGTTATTCCGGACAGATCGGGAGGAAACACCATATATTTT. The resulting protein is CASSVIPDRSGGNTIYF. Beyond the CDR3, the reference TRBV9 and TRBJ1-3 genes provide the residues; the full variable domain reads: DSGVTQTPKHLITATGQRVTLRCSPRSGDLSVYWYQQSLDQGLQFLIQYYNGEERAKGNILERFSAQQFPDLHSELNLSSLELGDSALYFCASSVIPDRSGGNTIYFGEGSWLTVV.